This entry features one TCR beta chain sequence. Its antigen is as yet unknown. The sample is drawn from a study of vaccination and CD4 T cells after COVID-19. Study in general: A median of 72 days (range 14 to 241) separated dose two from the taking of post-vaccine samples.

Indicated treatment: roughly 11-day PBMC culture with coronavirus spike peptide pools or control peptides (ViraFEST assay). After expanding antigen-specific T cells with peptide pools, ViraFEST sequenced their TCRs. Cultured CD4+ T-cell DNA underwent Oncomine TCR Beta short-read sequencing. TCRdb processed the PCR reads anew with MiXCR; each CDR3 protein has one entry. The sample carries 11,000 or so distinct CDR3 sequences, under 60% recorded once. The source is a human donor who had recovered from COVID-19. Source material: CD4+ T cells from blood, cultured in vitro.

CDR3 sequence (DNA): TGTGCCAGCAGCGAGGGACAGGGGGGAATCTACGAGCAGTACTTC. It encodes CASSEGQGGIYEQYF. V gene TRBV11-2 combines with J gene TRBJ2-7; 11 nucleotides align to TRBD1. V lost 5 bases to trimming and J lost 3 bases; unmatched junction nucleotides: 6. Germline assignment: CDR1 SGHAT and CDR2 FQNNGV. This CDR3 is 15 amino acids long.